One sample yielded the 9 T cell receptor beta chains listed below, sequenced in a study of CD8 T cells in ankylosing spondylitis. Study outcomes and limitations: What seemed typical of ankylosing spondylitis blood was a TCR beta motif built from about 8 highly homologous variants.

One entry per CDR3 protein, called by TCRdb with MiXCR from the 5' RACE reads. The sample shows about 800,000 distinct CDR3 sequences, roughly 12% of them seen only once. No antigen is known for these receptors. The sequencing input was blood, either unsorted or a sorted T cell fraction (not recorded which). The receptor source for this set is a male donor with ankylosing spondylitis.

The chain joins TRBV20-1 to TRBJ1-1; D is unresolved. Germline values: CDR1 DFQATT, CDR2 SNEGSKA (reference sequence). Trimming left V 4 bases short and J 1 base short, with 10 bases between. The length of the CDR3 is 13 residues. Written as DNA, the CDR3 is TGCAGTGCTATCGCGGGTCCGAACACTGAAGCTTTCTTT. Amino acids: CSAIAGPNTEAFF.

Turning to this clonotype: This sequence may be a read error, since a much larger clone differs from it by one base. The CDR3 DNA sequence: TGCGCCAGCAGCCACGATCTGGGGCGGCCCCAGCATTTT. This translates into CASSHDLGRPQHF. The gene calls are TRBV4-3 and TRBJ1-5, with D maybe TRBD1 (5 bases). V lost 3 bases to trimming and J lost 9 bases, with 12 bases between them. Germline loops: CDR1 LGHNA, CDR2 YSLEER. CDR3 length equals 13 residues.

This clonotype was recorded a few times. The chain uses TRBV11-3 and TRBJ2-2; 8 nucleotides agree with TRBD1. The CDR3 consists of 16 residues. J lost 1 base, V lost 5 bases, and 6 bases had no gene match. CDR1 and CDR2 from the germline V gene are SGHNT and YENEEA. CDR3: CASSPGQGRNTGELFF. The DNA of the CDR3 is TGTGCCAGCAGCCCTGGACAGGGAAGGAACACCGGGGAGCTGTTTTTT.

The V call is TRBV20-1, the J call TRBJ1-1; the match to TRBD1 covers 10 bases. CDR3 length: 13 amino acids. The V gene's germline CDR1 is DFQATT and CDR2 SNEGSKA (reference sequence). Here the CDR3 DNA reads TGCAGCCCTTGGACAGGGGGTAACACTGAAGCTTTCTTT. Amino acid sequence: CSPWTGGNTEAFF.

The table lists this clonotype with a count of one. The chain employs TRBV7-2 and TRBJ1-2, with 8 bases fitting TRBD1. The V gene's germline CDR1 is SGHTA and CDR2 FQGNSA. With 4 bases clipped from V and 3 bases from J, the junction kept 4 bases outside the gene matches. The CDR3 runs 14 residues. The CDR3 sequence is CASSSDRDDYGYTF. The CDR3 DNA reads TGTGCCAGCAGCTCGGACAGGGATGACTATGGCTACACCTTC. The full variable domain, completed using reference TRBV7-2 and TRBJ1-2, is GAGVSQSPSNKVTEKGKDVELRCDPISGHTALYWYRQSLGQGLEFLIYFQGNSAPDKSGLPSDRFSAERTGGSVSTLTIQRTQQEDSAVYLCASSSDRDDYGYTFGSGTRLTVV.

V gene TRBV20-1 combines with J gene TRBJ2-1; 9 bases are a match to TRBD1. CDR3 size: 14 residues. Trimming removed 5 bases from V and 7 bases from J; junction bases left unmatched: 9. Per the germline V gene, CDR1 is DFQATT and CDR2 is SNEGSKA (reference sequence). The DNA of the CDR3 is TGCAGTGCTCGTGACAGGGGGGGATTTAATGAGCAGTTCTTC. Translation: CSARDRGGFNEQFF.

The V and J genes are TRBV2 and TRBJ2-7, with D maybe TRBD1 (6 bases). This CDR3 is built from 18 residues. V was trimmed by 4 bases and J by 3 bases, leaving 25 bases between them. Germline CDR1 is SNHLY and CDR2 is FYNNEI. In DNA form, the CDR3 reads TGTGCCAGCAGTGTTTCTACGTTCCACAGGGCCCCTTTCTACGAGCAGTACTTC. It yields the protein CASSVSTFHRAPFYEQYF.

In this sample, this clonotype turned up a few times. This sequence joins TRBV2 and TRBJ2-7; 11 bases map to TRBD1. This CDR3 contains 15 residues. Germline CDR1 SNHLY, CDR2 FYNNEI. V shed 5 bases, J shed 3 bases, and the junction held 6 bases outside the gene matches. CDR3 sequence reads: CASSPDRGLSYEQYF. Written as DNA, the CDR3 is TGTGCCAGCAGTCCGGACAGGGGGCTAAGCTACGAGCAGTACTTC.

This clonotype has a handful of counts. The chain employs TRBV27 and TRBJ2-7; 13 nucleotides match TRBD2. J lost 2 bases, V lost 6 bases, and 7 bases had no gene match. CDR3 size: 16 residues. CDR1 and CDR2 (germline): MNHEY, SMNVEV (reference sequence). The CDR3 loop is CASRRTGTSGTYEQYF. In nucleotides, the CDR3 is TGTGCCAGCAGAAGGACCGGGACTAGCGGGACCTACGAGCAGTACTTC.